Given below is one TCR beta chain in context. Its target is not known. Before being chosen for sequencing, patients had shown CD8+CD57+ cell expansion by flow cytometry. Therapy had not been given to patients before blood sampling. This entry is derived from a study of CD8+CD57+ T cells in acquired aplastic anemia. On the study more broadly: DNA per sorted CD4+ or CD8+ sample ranged 0.2 to 27.4 ug, averaging 3.2 ug. Study-level findings and limits: Roughly 30 was the count of CD8+ CDR3 sequences that patients shared with controls. The CD8+ Simpson's diversity of patients and controls was not significantly different.

The V and J ends lost 5 bases and 0 bases respectively, with 11 bases between them. CDR1 is SEHNR and CDR2 is FQNEAQ in the germline V gene (reference sequence). This CDR3 contains 15 residues. Genomic DNA was employed as the template in profiling TCR beta VDJ and CDR3. TCRdb used MiXCR to reprocess the reads, holding one entry per CDR3 protein. The repertoire holds about 290,000 distinct CDR3 sequences, approximately 58% seen once, with 1% to 1.5% in the top ten. Sequencing was performed on sorted CD4+, CD8+, or CD8+CD57+ T cells (not recorded which) from PBMCs. The sequence came from a human donor with aplastic anemia. The J gene is TRBJ2-1, the V gene TRBV7-9; a weak D match, TRBD1 (6 bases). CDR3 residues: CASSAGQLSYNEQFF. CDR3 nucleotide sequence: TGTGCCAGCAGCGCCGGACAGCTCTCCTACAATGAGCAGTTCTTC. Supplemented by reference TRBV7-9 and TRBJ2-1, the full variable domain reads DTGVSQNPRHKITKRGQNVTFRCDPISEHNRLYWYRQTLGQGPEFLTYFQNEAQLEKSRLLSDRFSAERPKGSFSTLEIQRTEQGDSAMYLCASSAGQLSYNEQFFGPGTRLTVL.